This record covers a single T cell receptor beta chain. This CDR3 spans 16 amino acids. V shed 4 bases and J 1 base; nucleotides not matched to a gene: 10. Germline V gives CDR1 MNHEY, CDR2 SVGAGI. This entry comes from a study of CD8+ T cells in alopecia areata. Extracted from the samples, RNA was reverse transcribed into cDNA to serve as the sequencing template. Profiling relied on immunoSEQ multiplex PCR, and the TCRdb table lists in-frame clones only, not all of them. The sample lists more than 140,000 clones; more than 85% were seen once. The sample's treatment: oral pan-JAK inhibitor, 5-10 mg twice daily.

The chain couples TRBV6-5 to TRBJ2-7; 7 bases line up with TRBD2. This TCR came from a human donor with alopecia areata. This sample comprised CD8+ T cells sorted from blood, obtained at week 4, from a patient treated with tofacitinib. The CDR3 spells CASSFGIKRGSYEQYF. CDR3 DNA: TGTGCCAGCAGTTTCGGAATTAAGCGGGGTTCCTACGAGCAGTACTTC.